These T cell receptor beta chains were read from a single sample in a study of blood T cell repertoires in COVID-19. The data were produced by immunoSEQ multiplex PCR, yet TCRdb's version contains in-frame clones alone and is incomplete. In the table there are 150,000 to 170,000 clones, about 85% of which are singletons. Sequenced material: peripheral blood. The receptors originated from an older woman with COVID-19, enrolled during active disease. Both conserved end residues are part of each CDR3. D genes are given only for firm matches. Clone size is shown for a subset of rows, as once, few, many or a class of expanded clone.

d_call: NA; clone_size: once; v_call: TRBV13; j_call: TRBJ2-5; cdr3_nt: TGTGCCAGCAAGGGGGGGCAGGAAGAGACCCAGTACTTC; cdr3_aa: CASKGGQEETQYF
d_call: NA; clone_size: NA; v_call: TRBV19; j_call: TRBJ1-1; cdr3_nt: TGTGCCAGTAGTAGGCAGGGGATGAACACTGAAGCTTTCTTT; cdr3_aa: CASSRQGMNTEAFF
d_call: TRBD1; clone_size: once; v_call: TRBV18; j_call: TRBJ1-6; cdr3_nt: TGTGCCAGCTCGCGGGACAGAGAAAATTCACCCCTCCACTTT; cdr3_aa: CASSRDRENSPLHF
d_call: TRBD1; clone_size: NA; v_call: TRBV5-1; j_call: TRBJ1-3; cdr3_nt: TGCGCCAGCAGCTTGGACCCCGGGACAGGGGGCCTTGGAAACACCATATATTTT; cdr3_aa: CASSLDPGTGGLGNTIYF
d_call: NA; clone_size: NA; v_call: TRBV6-1; j_call: TRBJ2-5; cdr3_nt: TGTGCCAGCAGTGAAATCTTTAAGACCCAGTACTTC; cdr3_aa: CASSEIFKTQYF
d_call: TRBD1; clone_size: NA; v_call: TRBV6-5; j_call: TRBJ1-2; cdr3_nt: TGTGCCAGCAGTTTGGGGTCAGGGGGTATTCATGGCTACACCTTC; cdr3_aa: CASSLGSGGIHGYTF
d_call: NA; clone_size: NA; v_call: TRBV19; j_call: TRBJ1-2; cdr3_nt: TGTGCCAGTAGTATAAGCCTTAGAAGCGGCTACACCTTC; cdr3_aa: CASSISLRSGYTF
d_call: NA; clone_size: NA; v_call: TRBV6-6; j_call: TRBJ1-6; cdr3_nt: TGTGCCAGCAGTTACGTCTCTTCTCGGGATCCACCCCTCCACTTT; cdr3_aa: CASSYVSSRDPPLHF
d_call: TRBD2; clone_size: NA; v_call: TRBV5-6; j_call: TRBJ2-1; cdr3_nt: TGTGCCAGCGCCTCGGGGGGTCCCTCCTACAATGAGCAGTTCTTC; cdr3_aa: CASASGGPSYNEQFF
d_call: NA; clone_size: NA; v_call: TRBV7-9; j_call: TRBJ1-1; cdr3_nt: TGTGCCAGCAGCGCAGACACGAACACTGAAGCTTTCTTT; cdr3_aa: CASSADTNTEAFF
d_call: NA; clone_size: NA; v_call: TRBV5-6; j_call: TRBJ2-7; cdr3_nt: TGTGCCAGCAGCTTAGCGCCGCTCTCCTACGAGCAGTACTTC; cdr3_aa: CASSLAPLSYEQYF